What follows is one T cell receptor beta chain and its context. Its antigen remains unidentified. Per-nucleotide qualities are absent, and no much larger clonotype sits a single base away. This specimen belongs to a study of OX40 agonist ivuxolimab in advanced cancers. In the study overall: Ivuxolimab was a fully human IgG2 agonistic monoclonal antibody targeting the costimulatory receptor OX40 (CD134). Intravenous ivuxolimab was administered to patients every 2 weeks at six dose levels: 0.01, 0.1, 0.3, 1.5, 3 and 10 mg/kg. Among the 50 to 55 dose-escalation patients, some 20 had hepatocellular carcinoma, approximately 15 melanoma, 9 renal cell carcinoma and 9 head and neck cancer. The dose-escalation cohort was roughly 87% male with a mean age of 60 years, ranging from 23 to 79. Prior anti-PD-1, anti-PD-L1 or anti-CTLA-4 therapy was permitted, and 30% to 50% of dose-escalation patients had received checkpoint inhibitors. Partial responses occurred in three dose-escalation patients: two with cutaneous melanoma and one with hepatocellular carcinoma. Peripheral TCRbeta sequencing aimed to test whether ivuxolimab altered TCR sequence diversity and caused clonal T-cell expansion. The paper reports the monotherapy dose-escalation portion (N of about 50 patients) of the phase I ivuxolimab trial. The paper's findings and limits, for the study overall: At doses of 0.1 to 3.0 mg/kg, clonal expansion of both CD4+ and CD8+ T cells in blood was seen between baseline and week 6. Low levels of normalized T-cell clonal expansion were also seen in some nonresponding patients. Antigen specificity was not determined for the clonally expanded peripheral T cells. After ivuxolimab, more expanded clones were found on average in CD8+ T cells than in CD4+ T cells. Partial responders in the 0.1-3.0 mg/kg groups had among the lowest normalized peripheral clonal expansion, especially among CD8+ T cells.

For sequencing of the TCRbeta CDR3 region, genomic DNA was extracted from the sorted cells. The immunoSEQ Assay was used to sequence the TCRbeta CDR3 regions. TCRdb mirrors the immuneACCESS table, restricted to in-frame sequences. Some clones are absent from its copies; in checked studies, under half trace to an unresolved V gene, and the reason for the others is unknown. The sample table lists approximately 19,000 clones, 90% of them with a count of one. Roughly 50% of the sample lies in the top ten. The trial excluded patients who had a history of autoimmune disease or were on systemic immunosuppression. Peripheral blood for TCR sequencing was collected from all dose cohorts at baseline, on cycle 4 day 1, and on cycle 7 day 1. The samples were taken from a phase I, first-in-human, multicenter, open-label dose-escalation trial of ivuxolimab. Adults with locally advanced or metastatic melanoma, renal cell, hepatocellular, or head and neck squamous cell carcinoma were enrolled in the trial. Before TCR sequencing, CD4+ and CD8+ T cells were separately sorted from peripheral blood.

For this chain, trimming is 1 base at the V end and 2 bases at the J end, and the number of junction bases without a gene match is 1. The CDR3 runs 14 amino acids, cysteine and phenylalanine included. CDR3 DNA only is kept here, 42 bases in frame from base 1. CDR1 is given as SGHTA and CDR2 as FQGNSA, both from the germline V gene. The sequence is built from TRBV7-2 and TRBJ2-7, with TRBD2 matching 8 junction bases. This receptor was obtained from an adult with an advanced solid tumor such as melanoma, head and neck, liver or kidney cancer. Specimen: CD4+ or CD8+ T cells sorted from blood, collected in a trial of the OX40 agonist ivuxolimab. The sequenced DNA: TGTGCCAGCAGCTTAGGAGCGGGAGCCTACGAGCAGTACTTC. Protein translation: CASSLGAGAYEQYF.